This section outlines one T cell receptor (beta chain) sequence together with its context. The antigen it binds to is not known. No clone much larger than this one lies a single base away; base qualities are absent. CDR1 is given as SGDLS and CDR2 as YYNGEE, both from the germline V gene. The CDR3 covers 12 residues, taking in both the cysteine and the phenylalanine. Only the CDR3 part of the read is kept: 36 bases, read in frame from the first base. Deletion took 2 bases off V and 6 bases off J, with a span of 6 bases between the germline ends. Ficoll-Paque density gradient centrifugation was the method used to isolate PBMCs. These data originate in a study of T-cell memory formation after mild COVID-19 (dated by TCRdb to the early 2020s). Turning to the overall study: Most TCR sequence clusters were specific to one of the two donors. T-cell clones expanding and contracting after mild COVID-19 in a couple of donors were tracked by longitudinal TCRalpha and TCRbeta repertoire sequencing. Two young, previously healthy adult volunteers made up the cohort, one male and one female. Summary of the overall study and its limitations: Contracting CD4+ clones were located mainly in the CM and EM memory subsets, whereas CD8+ clones were found to be enriched in EMRA. The second-wave clones that peaked on day 37 were not confirmed to be SARS-CoV-2 specific. The study covered only a couple of mild cases, and larger cohorts including severe cases with pre-infection samples were considered necessary. From day 15 to 85, contracting clones showed balanced CD4/CD8 phenotypes, whereas a second wave of clones that expanded from day 15 to 37 leaned towards CD4+. Some responding clones were detected in pre-infection memory, which suggested that pre-existing cross-reactive memory T cells had joined the SARS-CoV-2 response.

Instrument on record: Illumina NovaSeq 6000. Using 5'RACE with constant-segment primers, TCRalpha and TCRbeta cDNA libraries were constructed, with sample barcodes and unique molecular identifiers added in the process. RNA was extracted from every sample with Trizol reagent. Libraries were amplified in two PCR steps, with a second sample barcode and Illumina TruSeq adapters added in the second step. The libraries were sequenced on an Illumina NovaSeq using 2 x 150 bp paired-end reads. On the study's bioinformatics: Demultiplexing of reads and collapsing into UMI-guided consensus sequences were performed with migec v1.2.7. Using mixcr v2.1.11, UMI consensuses were aligned to TRA and TRB V and J templates and then assembled into clonotypes. Clonotypes were classified as expanded or contracted when called significant by both edgeR and NoisET, with noise models trained on biological replicates. For edgeR calls, the thresholds were a false discovery rate-adjusted p below 0.01 and a log2 fold-change of 1. As an exploratory analysis of dynamics, PCA with hierarchical clustering was applied to max-normalized trajectories of the 1000 most abundant clonotypes. Separately sequenced CD4+ and CD8+ repertoires were used to assign the CD4 or CD8 phenotype of responding clones. Using fastp at Q25 and MiXCR, TCRdb reprocessed the public reads and kept productive beta chains. Merged by CDR3 protein, the rows form single entries marked with the most common genes and DNA. What appears here as the V and J calls and clone size reflects TCRdb's work, not the paper's. The sample table lists 450,000 to 650,000 distinct CDR3 sequences, 20% to 25% of them with a count of one. The top ten clonotypes cover approximately 8% of the sample.

The origin of this receptor is an adult woman who had mild COVID-19 (a few samples of this study predate the infection). The sample titles of this study are shuffled in the database, so cell type and time point are left out; the donor was told from shared clones. The chain was built from TRBV9 and TRBJ2-1; the D gene is perhaps TRBD1, on 5 matching bases. Sequencing input: PBMCs or a T cell subset sorted from them (not recorded which). The CDR3 corresponds to CASSVTGNEQFF. The nucleotides read TGTGCCAGCAGCGTCACAGGCAATGAGCAGTTCTTC.